This note documents a single T cell receptor beta chain sequence. This sample is drawn from a study of blood T cell repertoires in COVID-19. Study-wide background: In each case, the material was cDNA or gDNA derived from T cells, B-cell-depleted T cells, or PBMCs.

Per the original methods: The authors estimated nucleated cell counts from reference gene primer amplification. The table came from immunoSEQ multiplex PCR; TCRdb's copy has only in-frame clones and leaves some out. For V, J and clone size, that table is used; D and trimming come from the DNA. Of approximately 140,000 clones detected, almost 90% appear once; the ten largest clones hold less than 2%. The V segment lost 0 bases and the J segment 6 bases; nucleotides outside the gene matches: 7. This CDR3 is built from 16 residues. The germline V gene encodes CDR1 LGHDT and CDR2 YNNKEL (reference sequence).

The genes are TRBV3-1 (or the pseudogene TRBV3-2) and TRBJ1-5; 8 positions agree with TRBD1. Source material: peripheral blood. The origin of this receptor is a woman between 55 and 75 years old with acute or convalescent COVID-19. CDR3 DNA sequence: TGTGCCAGCAGCCAAGATTATACAGGGGGGGGTCAGCCCCAGCATTTT. It is translated as CASSQDYTGGGQPQHF.